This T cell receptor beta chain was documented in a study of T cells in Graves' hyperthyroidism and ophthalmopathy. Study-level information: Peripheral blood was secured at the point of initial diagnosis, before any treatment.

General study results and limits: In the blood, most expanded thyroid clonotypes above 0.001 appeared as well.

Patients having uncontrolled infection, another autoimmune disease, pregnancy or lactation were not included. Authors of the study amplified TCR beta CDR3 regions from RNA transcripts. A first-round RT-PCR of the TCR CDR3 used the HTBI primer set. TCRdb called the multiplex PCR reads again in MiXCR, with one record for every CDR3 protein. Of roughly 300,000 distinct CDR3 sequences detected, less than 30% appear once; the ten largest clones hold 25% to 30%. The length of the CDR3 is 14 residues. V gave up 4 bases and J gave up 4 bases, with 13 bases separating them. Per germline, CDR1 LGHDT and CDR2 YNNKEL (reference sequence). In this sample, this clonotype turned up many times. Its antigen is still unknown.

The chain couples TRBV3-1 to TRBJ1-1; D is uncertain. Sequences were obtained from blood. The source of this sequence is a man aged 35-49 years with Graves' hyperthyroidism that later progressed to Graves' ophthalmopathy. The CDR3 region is CASSPTGSGTEAFF. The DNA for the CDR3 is TGTGCCAGCAGCCCAACGGGATCGGGCACTGAAGCTTTCTTT. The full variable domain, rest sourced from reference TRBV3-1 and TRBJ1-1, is DTAVSQTPKYLVTQMGNDKSIKCEQNLGHDTMYWYKQDSKKFLKIMFSYNNKELIINETVPNRFSPKSPDKAHLNLHINSLELGDSAVYFCASSPTGSGTEAFFGQGTRLTVV.